This record covers a single T cell receptor beta chain. The antigen is not known. The CDR3 runs to 18 residues. Germline values: CDR1 MGHRA, CDR2 YSYEKL. Trimming cost V 4 bases and J 1 base; bases outside gene matches: 10. This sample stems from a study of identical twins. A single record per CDR3 protein comes from TCRdb applying MiXCR to the 5' RACE reads. This table has 1,800,000 or so distinct CDR3 sequences, about 30% appearing once. General study points: Clonotypes of the beta chain that were abundant in cord blood carried fewer insertions (memory repertoires showed none).

V is TRBV4-1 and J is TRBJ2-1; TRBD2 matches 10 bases. The sample was cord blood. The sequence came from a newborn girl in good health. CDR3 in amino acids: CASSRLAGALSSYNEQFF. The CDR3 nucleotides read TGCGCCAGCAGCCGTCTAGCGGGAGCGCTTAGTTCCTACAATGAGCAGTTCTTC.